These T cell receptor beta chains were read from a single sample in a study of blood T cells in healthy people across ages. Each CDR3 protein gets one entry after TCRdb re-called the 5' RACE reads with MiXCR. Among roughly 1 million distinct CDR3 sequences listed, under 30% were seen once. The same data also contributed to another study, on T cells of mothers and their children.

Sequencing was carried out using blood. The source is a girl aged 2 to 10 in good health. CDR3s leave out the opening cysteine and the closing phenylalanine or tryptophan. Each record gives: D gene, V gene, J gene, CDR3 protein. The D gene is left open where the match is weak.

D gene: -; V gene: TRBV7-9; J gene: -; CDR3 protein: ASRNGGASYEQY
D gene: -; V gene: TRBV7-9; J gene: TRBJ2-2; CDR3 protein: ASSLSQAQGTGELF
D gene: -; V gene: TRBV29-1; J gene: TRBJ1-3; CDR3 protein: SILGGNTIY
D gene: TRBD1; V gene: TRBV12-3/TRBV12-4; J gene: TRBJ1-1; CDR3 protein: ASSSIRDSEAF
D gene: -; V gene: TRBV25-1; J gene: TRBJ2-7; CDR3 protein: ASSEVVVVGGPLSYEQY
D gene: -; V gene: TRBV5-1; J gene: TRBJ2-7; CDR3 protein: ASSLEGSDEQY
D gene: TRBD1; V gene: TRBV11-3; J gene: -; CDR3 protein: ASSLRGLDNEQF
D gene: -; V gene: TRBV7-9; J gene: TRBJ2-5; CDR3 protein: ASSLVSETQY
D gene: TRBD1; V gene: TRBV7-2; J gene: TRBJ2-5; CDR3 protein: ASRTGTGQETQY
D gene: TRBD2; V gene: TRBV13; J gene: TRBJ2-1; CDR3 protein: ASSLGLAGGINNEQF
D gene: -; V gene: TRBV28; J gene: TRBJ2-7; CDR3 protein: ASSVGLLSYEQY
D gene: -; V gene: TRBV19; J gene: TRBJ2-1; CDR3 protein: ASSSQNNNEQF
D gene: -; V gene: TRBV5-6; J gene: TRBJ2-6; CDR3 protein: ASSPRRGAGANVLT
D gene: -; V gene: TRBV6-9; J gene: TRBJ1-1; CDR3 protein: ASSTLTGITEAF
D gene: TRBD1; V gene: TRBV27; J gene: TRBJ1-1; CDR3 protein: ASSPRDRGPEAF
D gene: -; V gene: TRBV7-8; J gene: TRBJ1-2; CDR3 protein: ASSLEAVYGYT
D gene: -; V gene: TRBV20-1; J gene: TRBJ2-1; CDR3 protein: SASTGPTGNEQF
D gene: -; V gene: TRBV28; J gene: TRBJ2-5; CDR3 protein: ASSFRYRAGLGETQY
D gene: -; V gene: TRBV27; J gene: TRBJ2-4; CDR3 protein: ASSFIAKNIQC
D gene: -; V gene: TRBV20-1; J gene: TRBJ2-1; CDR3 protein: SARDYGQQF
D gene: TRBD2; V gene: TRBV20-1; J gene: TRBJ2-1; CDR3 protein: SALAGASYNEQF
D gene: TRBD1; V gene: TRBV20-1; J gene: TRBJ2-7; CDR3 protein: SAETGGSYEQY
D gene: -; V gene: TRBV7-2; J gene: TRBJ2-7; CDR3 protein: ASSFYPAGEQY
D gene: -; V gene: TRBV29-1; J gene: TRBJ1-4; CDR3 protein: SVEDRGSPNEKLF
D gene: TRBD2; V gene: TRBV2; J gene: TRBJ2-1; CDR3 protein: ARGLAGDNEQF
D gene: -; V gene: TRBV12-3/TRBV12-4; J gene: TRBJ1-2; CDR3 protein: ASSPIAYGYT
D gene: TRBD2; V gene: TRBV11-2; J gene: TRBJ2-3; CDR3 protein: ASSSLGLAGDDTQY
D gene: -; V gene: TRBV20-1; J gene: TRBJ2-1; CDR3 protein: SARDLGLTTSPV
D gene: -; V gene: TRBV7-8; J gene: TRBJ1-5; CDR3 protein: ASSYYPQVSNQPQH
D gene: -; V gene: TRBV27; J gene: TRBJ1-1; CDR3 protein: ASSTPTLNTEAF
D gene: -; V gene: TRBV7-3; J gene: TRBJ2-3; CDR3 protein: ASSLTGGRSSTDTQY
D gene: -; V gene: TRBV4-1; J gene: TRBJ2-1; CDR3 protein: ASSSGTGFSYNEQF
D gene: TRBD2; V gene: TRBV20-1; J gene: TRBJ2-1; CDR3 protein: SASRPAGAYNEQF
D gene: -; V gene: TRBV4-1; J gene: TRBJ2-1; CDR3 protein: ASSQEDQVNEQF
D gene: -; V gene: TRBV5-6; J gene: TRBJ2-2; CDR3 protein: ASSLFQGMNTGELF
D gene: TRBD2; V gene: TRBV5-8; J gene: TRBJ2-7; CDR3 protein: ASSLVVAGPYDQY
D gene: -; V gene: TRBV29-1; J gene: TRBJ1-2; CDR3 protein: SVEDRPAYGYT
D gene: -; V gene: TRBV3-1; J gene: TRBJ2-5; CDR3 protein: ASSQDGAAGQETQY